The rows below give T cell receptor beta chains drawn from one sample of a study of blood T cell repertoires in COVID-19. Some clones are missing from TCRdb's copy, which holds only in-frame ones; the method was immunoSEQ multiplex PCR. This table has about 370,000 clones, approximately 90% appearing once. The sample taken for sequencing was PBMCs or T cells enriched from blood (not recorded which). The receptors originated from a young man who had recovered from COVID-19. The CDR3 runs from the conserved cysteine through the conserved F or W. The D gene is left open where the match is weak. A row's size may be missing; if present it is once, few, many or a size class.

v_call	d_call	j_call	clone_size	cdr3_aa	cdr3_nt
TRBV3-1/TRBV3-2	TRBD1	TRBJ2-1	.	CASRQNDRANEQFF	TGTGCCAGCAGACAAAACGACAGGGCCAATGAGCAGTTCTTC
TRBV10-2	TRBD1	TRBJ1-3	.	CASSEGRGRNTIYF	TGCGCCAGCAGTGAGGGCAGGGGGCGAAACACCATATATTTT
TRBV7-6	TRBD2	TRBJ2-7	once	CASSFGLAGGHEQYF	TGTGCCAGCAGCTTCGGACTAGCGGGGGGGCACGAGCAGTACTTC
TRBV9	TRBD2	TRBJ2-3	once	CASSGTSANTQYF	TGTGCCAGCAGCGGGACTAGCGCGAATACGCAGTATTTT
TRBV7-6	TRBD1	TRBJ1-5	.	CASSAGQGENNQPQHF	TGTGCCAGCAGCGCCGGACAGGGAGAAAACAATCAGCCCCAGCATTTT
TRBV4-2	.	TRBJ1-6	.	CASSQAQGGSPLHF	TGTGCCAGCAGCCAAGCTCAGGGTGGTTCACCCCTCCACTTT
TRBV15	.	TRBJ2-5	.	CATSRGATAGGETQYF	TGTGCCACCAGCAGAGGGGCAACGGCGGGTGGGGAGACCCAGTACTTC
TRBV4-1	TRBD1	TRBJ2-3	.	CASKEGTGGTDTQYF	TGCGCCAGCAAGGAAGGGACAGGGGGGACAGATACGCAGTATTTT
TRBV15	TRBD1	TRBJ1-6	few	CATSRDRQGISPLHF	TGTGCCACCAGCAGAGACCGACAGGGAATCTCACCCCTCCACTTT
TRBV28	TRBD1	TRBJ1-6	.	CASSPLWTGSDSPLHF	TGTGCCAGCAGCCCGCTCTGGACAGGGAGTGATTCACCCCTCCACTTT
TRBV7-9	TRBD2	TRBJ2-1	many	CASSSGLAVNEQFF	TGTGCCAGCAGCTCGGGACTAGCGGTTAATGAGCAGTTCTTC
TRBV27	TRBD1	TRBJ1-2	.	CASSLRGQGINGYTF	TGTGCCAGCAGTTTAAGGGGACAGGGAATTAATGGCTACACCTTC
TRBV7-9	.	TRBJ1-5	.	CASSPLASDQPQHF	TGTGCCAGCAGCCCATTGGCAAGTGATCAGCCCCAGCATTTT
TRBV9	TRBD2	TRBJ2-7	.	CASSVGVGGAYEQYF	TGTGCCAGCAGCGTAGGTGTCGGGGGGGCTTACGAGCAGTACTTC
TRBV19	TRBD2	TRBJ2-2	.	CASSIVLAGATGELFF	TGTGCCAGTAGTATTGTACTAGCGGGAGCCACCGGGGAGCTGTTTTTT
TRBV9	TRBD2	TRBJ2-1	.	CASSGAGAAYNEQFF	TGTGCCAGCAGCGGAGCGGGAGCGGCCTACAATGAGCAGTTCTTC
TRBV4-3	TRBD2	TRBJ2-7	.	CASSQFSGSRYEQYF	TGCGCCAGCAGCCAATTCAGCGGGAGTCGCTACGAGCAGTACTTC
TRBV7-3	TRBD1	TRBJ2-3	.	CASSLSGQGGDTQYF	TGTGCCAGCAGCTTATCCGGACAGGGGGGAGATACGCAGTATTTT
TRBV3-1/TRBV3-2	TRBD2	TRBJ2-1	.	CASSNRLAGNEQFF	TGTGCCAGCAGCAATCGACTAGCGGGCAATGAGCAGTTCTTC
TRBV6-2/TRBV6-3	TRBD1	TRBJ1-1	.	CASSPNDRGMNTEAFF	TGTGCCAGCAGTCCAAACGACAGGGGCATGAACACTGAAGCTTTCTTT
TRBV7-9	.	TRBJ2-2	.	CASSLGGPLANTGELFF	TGTGCCAGCAGCTTAGGGGGGCCCCTTGCGAACACCGGGGAGCTGTTTTTT
TRBV7-9	TRBD2	TRBJ2-2	.	CASRPPGLENTGELFF	TGTGCCAGCAGACCCCCGGGACTAGAGAACACCGGGGAGCTGTTTTTT
TRBV5-6	TRBD1	TRBJ1-5	.	CASSLGGGTGEQHF	TGTGCCAGCAGCTTGGGAGGTGGGACAGGGGAACAGCATTTT
TRBV3-1/TRBV3-2	.	TRBJ2-7	.	CASSQDNSYEQYF	TGTGCCAGCAGCCAAGACAACTCCTACGAGCAGTACTTC
TRBV6-5	TRBD2	TRBJ2-3	.	CASGRAGTDTQYF	TGTGCCAGCGGGAGGGCCGGCACAGATACGCAGTATTTT
TRBV9	TRBD1	TRBJ2-7	.	CASSDLGGTGLNF	TGTGCCAGCAGCGACCTAGGGGGGACAGGGTTAAACTTC
TRBV30	.	TRBJ1-1	once	CAWSKGTEAFF	TGTGCCTGGAGTAAGGGGACTGAAGCTTTCTTT
TRBV9	.	TRBJ2-5	.	CASSVATGVWETQYF	TGTGCCAGCAGCGTAGCGACGGGAGTGTGGGAGACCCAGTACTTC
TRBV6-5	.	TRBJ2-3	.	CASSITDTQYF	TGTGCCAGCAGCATCACAGATACGCAGTATTTT
TRBV3-1/TRBV3-2	.	TRBJ2-3	.	CASSQASVGSTDTQYF	TGTGCCAGCAGCCAAGCTAGCGTCGGTAGCACAGATACGCAGTATTTT
TRBV5-1	.	TRBJ2-1	.	CASSLAYGLAYNEQFF	TGCGCCAGCAGCTTGGCCTATGGGCTAGCGTACAATGAGCAGTTCTTC
TRBV7-2	TRBD2	TRBJ2-3	.	CASSLVAGGLDTQYF	TGTGCCAGCAGCTTAGTTGCGGGGGGGCTGGATACGCAGTATTTT
TRBV4-1	.	TRBJ1-2	.	CASSGIKGSRANYGYTF	TGCGCCAGCAGCGGAATTAAAGGCTCGAGGGCTAACTATGGCTACACCTTC
TRBV6-5	.	TRBJ1-2	.	CASINGGYPIRGYTF	TGTGCCAGCATCAACGGGGGTTACCCTATAAGGGGCTACACCTTC
TRBV6-2/TRBV6-3	.	TRBJ1-4	few	CASSYSSMPYEKLFF	TGTGCCAGCAGTTACTCGAGTATGCCTTATGAAAAACTGTTTTTT
TRBV4-2	.	TRBJ1-1	.	CASSQDGIEGGVRAFF	TGTGCCAGCAGCCAAGATGGAATAGAAGGGGGGGTGCGGGCTTTCTTT
TRBV4-2	TRBD2	TRBJ2-3	few	CASSQDFGRGAGTDTQYF	TGTGCCAGCAGCCAAGATTTTGGGAGGGGCGCGGGCACAGATACGCAGTATTTT
TRBV9	TRBD2	TRBJ2-1	.	CASSATGTSVLDEQFF	TGTGCCAGCAGCGCGACCGGGACTAGCGTACTAGATGAGCAGTTCTTC
TRBV19	TRBD1	TRBJ2-5	.	CASSQGLGGGSQYF	TGTGCCAGTTCACAGGGGTTAGGAGGTGGGTCCCAGTACTTC
TRBV3-1/TRBV3-2	TRBD2	TRBJ2-7	.	CASSQEPRLAGGPYEQYF	TGTGCCAGCAGCCAAGAGCCCCGACTAGCGGGGGGCCCTTACGAGCAGTACTTC
TRBV28	.	TRBJ2-7	.	CASSLSGVAYEQYF	TGTGCCAGCAGTTTATCCGGGGTGGCCTACGAGCAGTACTTC
TRBV4-1	.	TRBJ1-1	.	CASSHLTGNRGFF	TGCGCCAGCAGCCATCTGACCGGGAACCGGGGTTTCTTT
TRBV3-1/TRBV3-2	TRBD1	TRBJ1-2	once	CASSPQGQGINYGYTF	TGTGCCAGCAGCCCACAGGGACAGGGAATTAACTATGGCTACACCTTC
TRBV7-2	TRBD1	TRBJ1-2	.	CASSLDGTGFGYTF	TGTGCCAGCAGCTTAGACGGGACAGGGTTTGGCTACACCTTC
TRBV5-1	.	TRBJ1-3	.	CASSQGRSGNTIYF	TGCGCCAGCAGCCAAGGGAGATCTGGAAACACCATATATTTT
TRBV4-1	.	TRBJ2-1	.	CASSQVGVNEQFF	TGCGCCAGCAGCCAAGTCGGAGTTAATGAGCAGTTCTTC
TRBV6-5	TRBD1	TRBJ1-2	.	CASSRGWFYYGYTF	TGTGCCAGCAGCAGGGGGTGGTTTTACTATGGCTACACCTTC
TRBV29-1	.	TRBJ1-3	few	CSVEEGGANTIYF	TGCAGCGTTGAAGAAGGAGGAGCAAACACCATATATTTT
TRBV21-1	.	TRBJ1-2	.	CASISSTPGTGGVYGYTF	TGTGCCAGCATCTCCTCCACTCCCGGGACAGGGGGGGTTTATGGCTACACCTTC
TRBV10-3	TRBD1	TRBJ2-3	.	CAISVDRGGDTQYF	TGTGCCATCAGTGTGGACAGGGGAGGGGATACGCAGTATTTT
TRBV7-9	.	TRBJ1-5	.	CASSRGTSNQPQHF	TGTGCCAGCAGCCGGGGGACGAGCAATCAGCCCCAGCATTTT
TRBV7-2	TRBD2	TRBJ2-5	.	CASRPAGTTRETQYF	TGTGCCAGCAGGCCGGCCGGGACTACGAGAGAGACCCAGTACTTC
TRBV18	.	TRBJ2-7	.	CASSSRHGYEQYF	TGTGCCAGCTCATCAAGACATGGCTACGAGCAGTACTTC
TRBV5-1	TRBD2	TRBJ2-1	.	CASSLQGGGRLNEQFF	TGCGCCAGCAGCTTGCAGGGCGGGGGGAGGTTGAATGAGCAGTTCTTC